Below, one T cell receptor beta chain is given with its context. Antigen specificity is unknown. The sample belongs to a study of T cell responses to AZD1222 COVID-19 vaccine. Study-level results: The sample set comprised mostly white British donors with more females, and clonal diversity was possibly underestimated. Just a handful of AZD1222 recipients tested seropositive at baseline. No repertoire was sampled before or during the peak T cell response, only after it.

Assay: immunoSEQ multiplex PCR; the TCRdb copy retains only in-frame clones and omits some. The sample contains 150,000 to 200,000 clones, around nine tenths of which appear only once. This sequence was found in an adult who received the AZD1222 COVID-19 vaccine. This specimen consisted of peripheral blood, obtained 28 days after the second AZD1222 dose.

CDR3 nucleotides: TGTGCCAGCAGCTTAGTTGAGGTGAGAAGCACAGATACGCAGTATTTT. Translation gives CASSLVEVRSTDTQYF. J is TRBJ2-3 and V is TRBV7-2; D remains ambiguous. Germline CDR1 and CDR2: SGHTA and FQGNSA. This CDR3 comprises 16 residues. The V end lost 1 base, the J end lost 0 bases, and 11 bases lay between the germline ends.